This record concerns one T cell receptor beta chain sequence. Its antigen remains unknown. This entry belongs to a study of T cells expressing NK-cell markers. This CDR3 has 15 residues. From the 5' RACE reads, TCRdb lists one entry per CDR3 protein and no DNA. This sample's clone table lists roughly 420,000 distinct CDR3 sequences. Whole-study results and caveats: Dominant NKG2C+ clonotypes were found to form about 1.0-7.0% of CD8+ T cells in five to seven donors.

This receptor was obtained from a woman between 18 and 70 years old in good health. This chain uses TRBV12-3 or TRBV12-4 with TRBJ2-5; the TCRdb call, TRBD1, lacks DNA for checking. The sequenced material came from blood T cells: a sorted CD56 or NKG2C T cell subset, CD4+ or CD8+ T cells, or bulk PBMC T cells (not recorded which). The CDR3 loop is CASSFPGQGGETQYF.